This entry is about one TCR beta chain. The assay was immunoSEQ multiplex PCR, and TCRdb's table has in-frame clones only and misses some. The data hold approximately 440,000 clones, with roughly nine tenths observed a single time. These data are taken from a study of blood T cell repertoires in COVID-19. The CDR3 is made up of 15 amino acids. V was clipped by 0 bases and J by 8 bases, with 14 bases between them. The V gene's germline CDR1 is SGHRS and CDR2 YFSETQ. V usage is TRBV5-1 and J usage is TRBJ1-4; D is unresolved. This TCR came from a woman younger than 35 who had recovered from COVID-19. Sequencing used PBMCs or T cells enriched from blood (not recorded which). The CDR3 sequence is CASSLGTEGGEKLFF. The CDR3 DNA sequence: TGCGCCAGCAGCTTGGGGACGGAAGGAGGGGAAAAACTGTTTTTT.